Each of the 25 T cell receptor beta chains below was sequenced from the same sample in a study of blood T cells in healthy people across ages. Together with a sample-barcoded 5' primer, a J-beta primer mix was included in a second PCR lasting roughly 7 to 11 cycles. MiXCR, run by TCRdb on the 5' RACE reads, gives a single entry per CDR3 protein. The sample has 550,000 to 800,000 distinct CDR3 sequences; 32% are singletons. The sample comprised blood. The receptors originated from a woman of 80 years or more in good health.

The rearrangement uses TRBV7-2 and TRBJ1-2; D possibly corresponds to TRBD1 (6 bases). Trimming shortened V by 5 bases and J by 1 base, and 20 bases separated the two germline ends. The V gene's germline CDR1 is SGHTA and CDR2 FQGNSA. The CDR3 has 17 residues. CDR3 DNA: TGTGCCAGCAGCCCGTCGACAGGCCTAGGCCTTAACTATGGCTACACCTTC. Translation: CASSPSTGLGLNYGYTF. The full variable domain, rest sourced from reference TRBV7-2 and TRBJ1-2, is GAGVSQSPSNKVTEKGKDVELRCDPISGHTALYWYRQSLGQGLEFLIYFQGNSAPDKSGLPSDRFSAERTGGSVSTLTIQRTQQEDSAVYLCASSPSTGLGLNYGYTFGSGTRLTVV.

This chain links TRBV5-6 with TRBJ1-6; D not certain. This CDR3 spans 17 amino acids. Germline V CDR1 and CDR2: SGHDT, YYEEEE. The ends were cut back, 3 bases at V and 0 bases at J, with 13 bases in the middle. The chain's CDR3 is CASSSRSLTSYNSPLHF. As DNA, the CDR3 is TGTGCCAGCAGCTCTAGAAGCCTAACCTCCTATAATTCACCCCTCCACTTT.

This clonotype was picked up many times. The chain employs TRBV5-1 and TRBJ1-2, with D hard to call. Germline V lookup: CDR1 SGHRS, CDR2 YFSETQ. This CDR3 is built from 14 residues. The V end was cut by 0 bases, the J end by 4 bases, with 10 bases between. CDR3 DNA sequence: TGCGCCAGCAGCTTGGGGGAGCGCGGCTATGGCTACACCTTC. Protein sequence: CASSLGERGYGYTF.

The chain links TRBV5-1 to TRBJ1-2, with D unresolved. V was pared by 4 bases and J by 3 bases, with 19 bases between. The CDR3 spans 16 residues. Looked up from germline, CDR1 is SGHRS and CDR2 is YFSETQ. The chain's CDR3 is CASSGKYDGRYYGYTF. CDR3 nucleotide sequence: TGCGCCAGCAGCGGAAAATACGACGGACGTTACTATGGCTACACCTTC.

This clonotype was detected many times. CDR3 in amino acids: CASSFRQTTGELFF. DNA of the CDR3: TGTGCCAGCAGTTTTAGACAGACTACTGGGGAGCTGTTTTTT. The V call is TRBV12-3 or TRBV12-4, the J call TRBJ2-2; D may be TRBD1 or TRBD2 (5 bases each). Trimming took 3 bases from V and 8 from J, leaving 13 bases between them. This CDR3 is built from 14 residues.

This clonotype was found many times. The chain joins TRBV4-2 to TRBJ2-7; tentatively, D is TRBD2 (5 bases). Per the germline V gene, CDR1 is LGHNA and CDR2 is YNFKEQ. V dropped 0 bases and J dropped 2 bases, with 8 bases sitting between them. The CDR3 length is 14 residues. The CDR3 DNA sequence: TGTGCCAGCAGCCAAGACGAGGGTACCTACGAGCAGTACTTC. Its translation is CASSQDEGTYEQYF.

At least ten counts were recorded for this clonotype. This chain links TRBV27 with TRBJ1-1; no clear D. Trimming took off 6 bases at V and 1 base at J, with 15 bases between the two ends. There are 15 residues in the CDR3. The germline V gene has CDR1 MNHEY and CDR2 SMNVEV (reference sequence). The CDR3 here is CASSHNGRGNTEAFF. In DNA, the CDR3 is TGTGCCAGCAGCCATAACGGACGGGGGAACACTGAAGCTTTCTTT.

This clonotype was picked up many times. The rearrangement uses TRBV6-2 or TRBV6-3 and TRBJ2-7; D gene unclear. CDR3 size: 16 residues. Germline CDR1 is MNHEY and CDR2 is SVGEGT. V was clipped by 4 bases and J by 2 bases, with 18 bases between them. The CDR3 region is CASSSFQIPRAYEQYF. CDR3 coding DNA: TGTGCCAGCAGTTCCTTCCAGATCCCAAGAGCCTACGAGCAGTACTTC.

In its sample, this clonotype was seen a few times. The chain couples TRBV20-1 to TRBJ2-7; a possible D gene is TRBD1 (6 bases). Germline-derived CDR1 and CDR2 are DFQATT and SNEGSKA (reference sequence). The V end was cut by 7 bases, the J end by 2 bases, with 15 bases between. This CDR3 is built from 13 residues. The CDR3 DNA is TGCAGTGTACCGGCAGGGGAAACCTACGAGCAGTACTTC. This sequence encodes CSVPAGETYEQYF.

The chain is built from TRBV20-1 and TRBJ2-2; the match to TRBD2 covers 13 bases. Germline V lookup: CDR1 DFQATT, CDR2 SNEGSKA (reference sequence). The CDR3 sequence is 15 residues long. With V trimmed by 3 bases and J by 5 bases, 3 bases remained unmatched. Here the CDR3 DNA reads TGCAGTGCTAGCCCGACTAGCGGGGGGACCGGGGAGCTGTTTTTT. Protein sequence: CSASPTSGGTGELFF.

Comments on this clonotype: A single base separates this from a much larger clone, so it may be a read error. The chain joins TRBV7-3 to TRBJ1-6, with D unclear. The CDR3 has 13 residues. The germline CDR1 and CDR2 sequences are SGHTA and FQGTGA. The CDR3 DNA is TGTGCCAGCAGCACCCGACTAAATTCACCCCACCACTTT. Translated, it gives CASSTRLNSPHHF.

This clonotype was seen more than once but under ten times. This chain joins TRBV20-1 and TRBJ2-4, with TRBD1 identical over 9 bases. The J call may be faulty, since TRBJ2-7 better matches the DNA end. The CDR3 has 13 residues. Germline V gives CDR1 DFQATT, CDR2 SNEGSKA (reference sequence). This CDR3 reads CSARGTGDVEQYF. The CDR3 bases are TGCAGTGCTAGAGGGACAGGGGATGTCGAGCAGTACTTC.

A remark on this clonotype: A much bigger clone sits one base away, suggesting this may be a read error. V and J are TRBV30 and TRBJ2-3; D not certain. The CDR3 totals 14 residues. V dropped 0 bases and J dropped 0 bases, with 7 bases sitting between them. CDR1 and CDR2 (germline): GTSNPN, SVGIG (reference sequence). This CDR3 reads CAWSVTASTDTQYF. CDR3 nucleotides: TGTGCCTGGAGTGTTACCGCGAGCACAGATACGCAGTATTTT.

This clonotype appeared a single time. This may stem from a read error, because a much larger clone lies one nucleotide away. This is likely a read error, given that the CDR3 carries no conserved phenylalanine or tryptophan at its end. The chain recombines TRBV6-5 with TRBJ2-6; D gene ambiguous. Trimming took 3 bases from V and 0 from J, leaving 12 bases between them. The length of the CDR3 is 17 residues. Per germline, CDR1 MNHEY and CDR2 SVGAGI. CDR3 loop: CASSYRVLPSGANVLTV. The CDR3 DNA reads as TGTGCCAGCAGTTATAGAGTCCTCCCCTCTGGGGCCAACGTCCTGACTGTC.

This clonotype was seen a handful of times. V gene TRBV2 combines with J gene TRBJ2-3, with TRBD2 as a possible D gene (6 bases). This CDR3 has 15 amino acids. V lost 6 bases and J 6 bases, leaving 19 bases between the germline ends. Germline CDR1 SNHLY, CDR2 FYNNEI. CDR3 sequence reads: CASSASGAGQDTQYF. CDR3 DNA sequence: TGTGCCAGCAGCGCGTCAGGCGCGGGGCAGGATACGCAGTATTTT.

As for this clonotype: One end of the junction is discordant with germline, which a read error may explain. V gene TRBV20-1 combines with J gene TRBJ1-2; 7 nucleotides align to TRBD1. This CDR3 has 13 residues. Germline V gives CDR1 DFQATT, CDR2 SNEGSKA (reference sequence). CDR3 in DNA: TGCAGTACTAGAGATGACAGGGCCTATGGCTACACCTTC. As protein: CSTRDDRAYGYTF.

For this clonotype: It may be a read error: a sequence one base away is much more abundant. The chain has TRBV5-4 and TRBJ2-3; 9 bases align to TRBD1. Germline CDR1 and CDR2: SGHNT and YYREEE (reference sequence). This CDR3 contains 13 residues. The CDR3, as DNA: TGTGCCAGCCAGGGACAGGGAACAGATGCGCAGTATTTT. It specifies CASQGQGTDAQYF.

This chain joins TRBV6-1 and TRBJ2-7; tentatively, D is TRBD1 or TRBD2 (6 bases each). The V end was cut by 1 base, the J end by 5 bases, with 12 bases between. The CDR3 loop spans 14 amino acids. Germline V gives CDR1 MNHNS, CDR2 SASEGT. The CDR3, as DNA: TGTGCCAGCAGTGAAGGGTCGGAGGGGGACGAGCAGTACTTC. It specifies CASSEGSEGDEQYF.

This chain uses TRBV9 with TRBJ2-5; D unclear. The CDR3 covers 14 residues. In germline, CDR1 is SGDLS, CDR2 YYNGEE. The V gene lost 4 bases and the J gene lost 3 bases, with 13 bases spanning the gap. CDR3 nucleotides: TGTGCCAGCAGCCCAAGGACGAGTGAAGAGACCCAGTACTTC. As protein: CASSPRTSEETQYF.

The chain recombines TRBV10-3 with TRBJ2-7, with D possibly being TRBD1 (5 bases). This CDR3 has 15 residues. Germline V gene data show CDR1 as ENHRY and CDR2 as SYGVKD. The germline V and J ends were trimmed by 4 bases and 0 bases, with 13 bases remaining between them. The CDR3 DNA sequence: TGTGCCATCAGTGGACAGTACCTAAGCTCCTACGAGCAGTACTTC. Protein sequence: CAISGQYLSSYEQYF.

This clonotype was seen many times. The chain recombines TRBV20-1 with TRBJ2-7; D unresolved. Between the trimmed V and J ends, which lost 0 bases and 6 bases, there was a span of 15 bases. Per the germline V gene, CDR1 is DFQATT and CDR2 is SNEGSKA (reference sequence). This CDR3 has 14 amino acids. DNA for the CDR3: TGCAGTGCTAGAGATAGGGCCGCCGTGTCCGAGCAGTACTTC. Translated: CSARDRAAVSEQYF.

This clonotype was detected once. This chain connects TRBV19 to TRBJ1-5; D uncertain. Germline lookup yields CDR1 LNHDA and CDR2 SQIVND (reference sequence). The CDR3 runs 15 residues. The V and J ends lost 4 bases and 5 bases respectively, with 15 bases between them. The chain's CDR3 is CASSNDPTDYQPQHF. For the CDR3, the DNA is TGTGCCAGTAGTAACGACCCAACCGATTATCAGCCCCAGCATTTT.

DNA for the CDR3: TGTGCCAGCGATAGAGGGGGGCCGGGGACTGAAGCTTTCTTT. Protein product: CASDRGGPGTEAFF. The chain is built from TRBV12-3 or TRBV12-4 and TRBJ1-1; a possible D gene is TRBD1 (6 bases). V gave up 8 bases and J gave up 5 bases, with 18 bases separating them. The CDR3 is made up of 14 amino acids.

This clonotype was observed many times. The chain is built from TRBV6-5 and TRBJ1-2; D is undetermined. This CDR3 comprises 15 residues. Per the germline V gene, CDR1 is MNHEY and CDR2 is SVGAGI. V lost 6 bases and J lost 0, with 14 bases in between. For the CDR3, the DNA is TGTGCCAGCAGGTCCGGCAGGCTTACTAACTATGGCTACACCTTC. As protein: CASRSGRLTNYGYTF.

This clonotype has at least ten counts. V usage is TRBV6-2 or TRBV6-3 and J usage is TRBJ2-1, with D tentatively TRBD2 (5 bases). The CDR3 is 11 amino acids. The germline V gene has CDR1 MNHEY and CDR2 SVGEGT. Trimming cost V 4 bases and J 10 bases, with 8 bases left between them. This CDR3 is CASSFGIEQFF. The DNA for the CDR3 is TGTGCCAGCAGTTTCGGGATCGAGCAGTTCTTC.